This TCR beta chain was sequenced during a study of response to subunit inactivated influenza vaccine. General study findings and limits: Authors suggested few new T cells are recruited by each seasonal influenza vaccination.

TCRdb used MiXCR to reprocess the RT-PCR reads, holding one entry per CDR3 protein. The sample holds more than 700,000 distinct CDR3 sequences, around 20% seen once. J lost 2 bases, V lost 5 bases, and 7 bases had no gene match. The CDR3 sequence is 15 residues long. Germline V gene sequence: CDR1 PRHDT, CDR2 FYEKMQ (reference sequence). As to this clonotype: Its target is not known.

This material consisted of PBMCs from blood, taken 4 to 6 days after vaccination. The clonotype comes from a man aged 50-60 years who received an inactivated influenza vaccine. The rearrangement uses TRBV13 and TRBJ2-7; the match to TRBD2 covers 9 bases. In DNA, the CDR3 is TGTGCCAGCAGCCGGAGCGGGAGGTTGGCCTACGAGCAGTACTTC. Its protein product is CASSRSGRLAYEQYF.